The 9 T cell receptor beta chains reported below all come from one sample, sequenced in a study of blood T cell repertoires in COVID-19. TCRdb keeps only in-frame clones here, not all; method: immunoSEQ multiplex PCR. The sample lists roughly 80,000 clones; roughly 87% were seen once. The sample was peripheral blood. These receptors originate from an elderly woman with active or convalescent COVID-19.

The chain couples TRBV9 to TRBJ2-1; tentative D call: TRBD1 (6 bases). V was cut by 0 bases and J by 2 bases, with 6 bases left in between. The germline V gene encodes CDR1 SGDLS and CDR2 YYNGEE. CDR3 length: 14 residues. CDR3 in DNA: TGTGCCAGCAGCGTAGACAGGGCCTACAATGAGCAGTTCTTC. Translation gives CASSVDRAYNEQFF.

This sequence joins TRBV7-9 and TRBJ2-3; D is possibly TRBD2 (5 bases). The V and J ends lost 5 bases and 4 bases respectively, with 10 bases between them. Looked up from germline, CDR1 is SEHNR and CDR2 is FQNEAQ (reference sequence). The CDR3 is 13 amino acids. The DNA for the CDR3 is TGTGCCAGCAGCCGACTCGGGGCAGATACGCAGTATTTT. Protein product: CASSRLGADTQYF.

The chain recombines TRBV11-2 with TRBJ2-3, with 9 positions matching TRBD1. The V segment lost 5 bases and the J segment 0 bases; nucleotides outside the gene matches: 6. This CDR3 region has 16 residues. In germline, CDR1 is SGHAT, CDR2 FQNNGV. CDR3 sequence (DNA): TGTGCCAGCAGCCCACAGGGGGCACTTAGCACAGATACGCAGTATTTT. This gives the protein CASSPQGALSTDTQYF.

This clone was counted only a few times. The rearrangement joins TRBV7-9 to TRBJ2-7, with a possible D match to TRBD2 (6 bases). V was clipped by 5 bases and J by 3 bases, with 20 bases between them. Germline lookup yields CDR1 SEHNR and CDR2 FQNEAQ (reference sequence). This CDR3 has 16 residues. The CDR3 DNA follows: TGTGCCAGCAGCCGTCGCGAGGGTAGCGGATTCTACGAGCAGTACTTC. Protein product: CASSRREGSGFYEQYF.

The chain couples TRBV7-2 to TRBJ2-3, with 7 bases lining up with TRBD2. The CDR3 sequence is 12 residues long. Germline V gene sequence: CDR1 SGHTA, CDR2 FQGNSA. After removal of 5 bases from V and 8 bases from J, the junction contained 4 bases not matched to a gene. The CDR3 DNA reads TGTGCCAGCAGCCCCACGGGGGGTACGCAGTATTTT. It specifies CASSPTGGTQYF.

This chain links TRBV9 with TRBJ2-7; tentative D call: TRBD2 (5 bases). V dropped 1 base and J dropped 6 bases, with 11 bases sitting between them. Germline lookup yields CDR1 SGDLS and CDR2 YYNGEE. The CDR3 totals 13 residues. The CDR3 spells CASSVSLAGEQYF. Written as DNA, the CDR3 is TGTGCCAGCAGCGTATCTCTGGCGGGCGAGCAGTACTTC.

CDR3 amino acids: CASRRTSGSSSYNEQFF. In DNA, the CDR3 is TGTGCCAGCAGACGGACTAGCGGGTCGAGCTCCTACAATGAGCAGTTCTTC. The chain links TRBV5-4 to TRBJ2-1; 11 bases fit TRBD2. This CDR3 spans 17 amino acids. Germline trimming cut 5 bases from V and 0 bases from J; bases unmatched to any gene: 7. The germline V gene has CDR1 SGHNT and CDR2 YYREEE (reference sequence).

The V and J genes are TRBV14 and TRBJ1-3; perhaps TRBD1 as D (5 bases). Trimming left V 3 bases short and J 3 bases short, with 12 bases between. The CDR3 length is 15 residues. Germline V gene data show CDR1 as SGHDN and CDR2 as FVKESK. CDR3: CASSQAGTLGNTIYF. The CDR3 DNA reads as TGTGCCAGCAGCCAGGCCGGGACTCTTGGAAACACCATATATTTT.

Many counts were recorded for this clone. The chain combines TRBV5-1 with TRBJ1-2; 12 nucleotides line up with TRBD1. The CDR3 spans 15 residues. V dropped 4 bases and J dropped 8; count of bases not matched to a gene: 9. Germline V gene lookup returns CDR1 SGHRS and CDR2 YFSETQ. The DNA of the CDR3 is TGCGCCAGCAGCATTTCCGGGACAGGGGGCGAGGGCTACACCTTC. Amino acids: CASSISGTGGEGYTF.